Listed here are 12 T cell receptor beta chains from one sample, sequenced in a study of vaccination effects on CD4 cells after COVID-19. Cultured cells yielded isolated CD4+ T cells after about ten days. No antigen has been assigned to these receptors. TCRdb's table, derived via immunoSEQ multiplex PCR, lists solely in-frame clones and lacks some. The sample contains approximately 37,000 clones, about four fifths of which appear only once. This specimen consisted of CD4+ T cells from PBMCs cultured without peptide, obtained before COVID-19 vaccination. These receptors came from a human donor who received a COVID-19 vaccine.

Only a few counts were recorded for this clone. CDR3 sequence (DNA): TGTGCCAGCAGCTCAGGACTAGCCTCAATGGGGACCCAGTACTTC. Its protein product is CASSSGLASMGTQYF. The chain joins TRBV7-3 to TRBJ2-5; 8 bases match TRBD2. This CDR3 spans 15 amino acids. From germline, CDR1 is SGHTA and CDR2 FQGTGA. V gave up 4 bases and J gave up 7 bases; unmatched junction bases: 11.

This rearrangement joins TRBV19 to TRBJ1-5, with 7 nucleotides matching TRBD1. V shed 8 bases, J shed 2 bases, and the junction held 3 bases outside the gene matches. The V gene's germline CDR1 is LNHDA and CDR2 SQIVND (reference sequence). This CDR3 spans 13 amino acids. The CDR3: CASLGQGNQPQHF. The CDR3 DNA follows: TGTGCCAGTCTTGGACAGGGCAATCAGCCCCAGCATTTT.

This chain joins TRBV20-1 and TRBJ2-2; D remains ambiguous. V was pared by 3 bases and J by 6 bases, with 11 bases between. This CDR3 is built from 13 residues. Germline V lookup: CDR1 DFQATT, CDR2 SNEGSKA (reference sequence). The CDR3 loop is CSASGQSAGELFF. Written as DNA, the CDR3 is TGCAGTGCTAGTGGGCAGTCGGCCGGGGAGCTGTTTTTT.

The chain combines TRBV30 with TRBJ2-2; unclear D gene. V gave up 3 bases and J gave up 3 bases, with 8 bases separating them. This CDR3 region has 13 residues. The V gene's germline CDR1 is GTSNPN and CDR2 SVGIG (reference sequence). The CDR3 coding sequence is TGTGCCTGGAGGGACCGATACACCGGGGAGCTGTTTTTT. This codes for CAWRDRYTGELFF.

The chain carries TRBV10-3 and TRBJ2-1; 11 bases map to TRBD2. Germline V gives CDR1 ENHRY, CDR2 SYGVKD. J gave up 0 bases and V 7 bases, and 5 bases lay outside the gene matches. This CDR3 is 16 amino acids long. The CDR3 loop is CAITGTSGSSYNEQFF. In DNA, the CDR3 is TGTGCCATCACGGGGACTAGCGGCTCCTCCTACAATGAGCAGTTCTTC.

V gene TRBV25-1 combines with J gene TRBJ1-2; D unresolved. The CDR3 consists of 12 residues. Per the germline V gene, CDR1 is MGHDK and CDR2 is SYGVNS. V was clipped by 4 bases and J by 8 bases, with 11 bases between them. The DNA for the CDR3 is TGTGCCAGCAGTGCTTACGAAGGCGGCTACACCTTC. Protein sequence: CASSAYEGGYTF.

The gene calls are TRBV5-6 and TRBJ2-5; no definite D call. Germline values: CDR1 SGHDT, CDR2 YYEEEE. Trimming took off 5 bases at V and 2 bases at J, with 10 bases between the two ends. This CDR3 is 13 amino acids long. CDR3 amino acids: CASSRKGQETQYF. The CDR3 bases are TGTGCCAGCAGTCGCAAAGGGCAAGAGACCCAGTACTTC.

This clone was found once. This chain connects TRBV28 to TRBJ2-7; 11 bases are a match to TRBD1. The junction had 5 bases not matched to a gene; V was cut back by 6 bases and J by 7 bases. This CDR3 has 13 amino acids. Germline CDR1 MDHEN, CDR2 SYDVKM. In DNA form, the CDR3 reads TGTGCCAGCAGGGACAGGGGGCGAGGAGAGCAGTACGTC. Its protein product is CASRDRGRGEQYV.

This clone showed up just once. V is TRBV6-1 and J is TRBJ2-1; D is uncertain. The germline V and J ends were trimmed by 2 bases and 0 bases, with 8 bases remaining between them. This CDR3 is 15 amino acids long. Looked up from germline, CDR1 is MNHNS and CDR2 is SASEGT. The CDR3 region is CASSESRSSYNEQFF. CDR3 DNA: TGTGCCAGCAGTGAAAGCCGAAGCTCCTACAATGAGCAGTTCTTC.

V and J are TRBV7-8 and TRBJ2-5; D is undetermined. Germline V gives CDR1 SGHVS, CDR2 FQNEAQ. CDR3 size: 15 residues. The ends were cut back, 5 bases at V and 2 bases at J, with 15 bases in the middle. CDR3 in amino acids: CASSRGLFGQETQYF. In DNA, the CDR3 is TGTGCCAGCAGCCGAGGTCTCTTCGGACAAGAGACCCAGTACTTC.

The J gene is TRBJ2-1, the V gene TRBV27, with D maybe TRBD1 (5 bases). From germline, CDR1 is MNHEY and CDR2 SMNVEV (reference sequence). V lost 4 bases, J lost 2 bases, and 15 bases lay in between. The CDR3 contains 16 residues. The CDR3 here is CASSYRTPQAYNEQFF. Written as DNA, the CDR3 is TGTGCCAGCAGTTACCGGACACCACAGGCCTACAATGAGCAGTTCTTC.

This clone is a singleton in its sample. The V call is TRBV12-3 or TRBV12-4, the J call TRBJ1-4; D ambiguous. The length of the CDR3 is 12 residues. CDR3 amino acids: CASADRSEKLFF. The CDR3 nucleotides read TGTGCAAGCGCAGACCGAAGTGAAAAACTGTTTTTT.